Listed below are T cell receptor beta chains from one sample, sequenced in a study of shared clonotypes between healthy human individuals. The repertoire was sequenced with immunoSEQ multiplex PCR; TCRdb's copy has only in-frame clones and lacks some. The profile shows about 470,000 clones, more than 75% of them singletons. The material sequenced was PBMCs. These TCRs come from a woman in her thirties or forties in good health. Some clones in this sample may be carry-over from other donors' samples. Each CDR3 is given without its conserved first and last residue. Fields, in order: CDR3 protein, J gene, V gene, CDR3 length.

cdr3_aa: ASSQTLTDHMNTEAF; j_call: TRBJ1-1; v_call: TRBV5-6; cdr3_length: 15
cdr3_aa: ASSLTSGSYEQY; j_call: TRBJ2-7; v_call: TRBV7-9; cdr3_length: 12
cdr3_aa: ASSFQGQGYEQY; j_call: TRBJ2-7; v_call: TRBV5-1; cdr3_length: 12
cdr3_aa: ASSLNDRSYEQY; j_call: TRBJ2-7; v_call: TRBV18; cdr3_length: 12
cdr3_aa: ASSLSAGGAAEQY; j_call: TRBJ2-7; v_call: TRBV5-1; cdr3_length: 13
cdr3_aa: ASSQDKQGIHNEQF; j_call: TRBJ2-1; v_call: TRBV4-3; cdr3_length: 14
cdr3_aa: ASSLEPLTFSGANVLT; j_call: TRBJ2-6; v_call: TRBV5-1; cdr3_length: 16
cdr3_aa: ASSKGGTDDSNQPQH; j_call: TRBJ1-5; v_call: TRBV21-1; cdr3_length: 15
cdr3_aa: ASRTGTGYSNQPQH; j_call: TRBJ1-5; v_call: TRBV19; cdr3_length: 14
cdr3_aa: ASSYRDFSGYT; j_call: TRBJ1-2; v_call: TRBV19; cdr3_length: 11
cdr3_aa: ASSLGQSYEQY; j_call: TRBJ2-7; v_call: TRBV28; cdr3_length: 11
cdr3_aa: ASSLVDRMNTEAF; j_call: TRBJ1-1; v_call: TRBV5-1; cdr3_length: 13
cdr3_aa: ASSSGLISPDTQY; j_call: TRBJ2-3; v_call: TRBV5-1; cdr3_length: 13
cdr3_aa: ASSLRTGGTGELF; j_call: TRBJ2-2; v_call: TRBV7-7; cdr3_length: 13
cdr3_aa: ASGGPRVETQY; j_call: TRBJ2-5; v_call: TRBV6-1; cdr3_length: 11
cdr3_aa: ASSGLLSNQPQH; j_call: TRBJ1-5; v_call: TRBV28; cdr3_length: 12
cdr3_aa: ASSLTGTWNQETQY; j_call: TRBJ2-5; v_call: TRBV28; cdr3_length: 14
cdr3_aa: ANTSPVPPGGLGDNEQF; j_call: TRBJ2-1; v_call: TRBV6-4; cdr3_length: 17
cdr3_aa: ASSIPTRGAF; j_call: TRBJ1-1; v_call: TRBV19; cdr3_length: 10
cdr3_aa: ASSETMGLLYEQY; j_call: TRBJ2-7; v_call: TRBV25-1; cdr3_length: 13
cdr3_aa: ASSTSGRAVNEQF; j_call: TRBJ2-1; v_call: TRBV9; cdr3_length: 13
cdr3_aa: ASSQYSGTRFETQY; j_call: TRBJ2-5; v_call: TRBV4-1; cdr3_length: 14
cdr3_aa: ASSFTQGYSGANVLT; j_call: TRBJ2-6; v_call: TRBV28; cdr3_length: 15
cdr3_aa: ASSRTVPSSSYEQY; j_call: TRBJ2-7; v_call: TRBV19; cdr3_length: 14
cdr3_aa: ASSPLGRDEQY; j_call: TRBJ2-7; v_call: TRBV27; cdr3_length: 11
cdr3_aa: ASSPGLNQPQH; j_call: TRBJ1-5; v_call: TRBV5-4; cdr3_length: 11
cdr3_aa: ASSRGDSNQPQH; j_call: TRBJ1-5; v_call: TRBV7-9; cdr3_length: 12
cdr3_aa: AWSRQRSYNEQF; j_call: TRBJ2-1; v_call: TRBV30; cdr3_length: 12
cdr3_aa: ASSYATSGTQGAKNIQY; j_call: TRBJ2-4; v_call: TRBV5-1; cdr3_length: 17
cdr3_aa: ASSPNWRAANTGELF; j_call: TRBJ2-2; v_call: TRBV4-2; cdr3_length: 15
cdr3_aa: ATSRVVQKNYGYT; j_call: TRBJ1-2; v_call: TRBV15; cdr3_length: 13
cdr3_aa: ASSLGDGVEQY; j_call: TRBJ2-5; v_call: TRBV6-5; cdr3_length: 11
cdr3_aa: AIKGRKNTDTQY; j_call: TRBJ2-3; v_call: TRBV10-3; cdr3_length: 12
cdr3_aa: AWSRQSNTEAF; j_call: TRBJ1-1; v_call: TRBV30; cdr3_length: 11
cdr3_aa: ASSSRNYGYT; j_call: TRBJ1-2; v_call: TRBV13; cdr3_length: 10
cdr3_aa: ASGTSGKSEQF; j_call: TRBJ2-1; v_call: TRBV10-3; cdr3_length: 11
cdr3_aa: ASSPNTQAYEQY; j_call: TRBJ2-7; v_call: TRBV18; cdr3_length: 12
cdr3_aa: SVDSMNTEAF; j_call: TRBJ1-1; v_call: TRBV29-1; cdr3_length: 10